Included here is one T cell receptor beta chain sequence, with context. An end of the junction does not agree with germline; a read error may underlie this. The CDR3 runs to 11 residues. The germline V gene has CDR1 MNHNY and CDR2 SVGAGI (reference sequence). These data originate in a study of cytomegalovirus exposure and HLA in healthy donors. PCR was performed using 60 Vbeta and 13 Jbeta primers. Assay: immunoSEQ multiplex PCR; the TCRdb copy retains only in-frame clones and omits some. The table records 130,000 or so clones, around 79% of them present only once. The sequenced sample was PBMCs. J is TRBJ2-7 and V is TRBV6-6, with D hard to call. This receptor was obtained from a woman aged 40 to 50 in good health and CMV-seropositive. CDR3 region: CLAGSSYEQYF. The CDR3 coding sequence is TGCTTGGCAGGTAGCTCCTACGAGCAGTACTTC.